Sequencing of this TCR beta chain was carried out in a study of post-analysis software for immune sequencing data. The CDR3 is 16 residues long. V was pared by 0 bases and J by 5 bases, with 17 bases between. CDR1 is SGHRS and CDR2 is YFSETQ in the germline V gene. Every TCR beta cDNA library bore unique molecular identifiers. TCRdb reprocessed the PCR reads via MiXCR and lists one record per CDR3 protein. The sample lists a few hundred thousand distinct CDR3 sequences, 36% seen once, with under 5% in the top ten. This clonotype appeared a few times. What it binds is unknown. Study outcomes and limitations: Comparison of patients with controls showed five TRBV segments more frequent in patients, TRBV5-6, TRBV5-1 and TRBV20-1 among them.

This TCR was recovered from a girl aged 10-17 years with multiple sclerosis. Sequencing was carried out using blood. V usage is TRBV5-1 and J usage is TRBJ1-2, with D maybe TRBD1 (5 bases). The CDR3 reads CASSLEPSGGVYGYTF. In nucleotides, the CDR3 is TGCGCCAGCAGCTTGGAACCGTCGGGAGGGGTGTATGGCTACACCTTC. The complete variable domain, with remaining parts taken from reference TRBV5-1 and TRBJ1-2, reads KAGVTQTPRYLIKTRGQQVTLSCSPISGHRSVSWYQQTPGQGLQFLFEYFSETQRNKGNFPGRFSGRQFSNSRSEMNVSTLELGDSALYLCASSLEPSGGVYGYTFGSGTRLTVV.